This is a list of T cell receptor beta chains from one sample in a study of spatial heterogeneity in lung cancer. Using its own MiXCR run on the 5' RACE reads, TCRdb lists one record per CDR3 protein. The table has roughly 100,000 distinct CDR3 sequences, 7% to 9% seen once. Sample: PBMCs, taken at surgery. Receptors were obtained from a male donor with early-stage non-small cell lung cancer. The CDR3 runs from the conserved cysteine through the conserved F or W. The D gene is left open where the match is weak. Not every row has a clone size; where given, it reads once, few, many or a size class.

abundance	v_gene	d_gene	j_gene	CDR3aa	CDR3nt
.	TRBV5-1	.	TRBJ1-1	CASSLGDGNTEAFF	TGCGCCAGCAGCTTGGGGGACGGGAACACTGAAGCTTTCTTT
few	TRBV6-2/TRBV6-3	TRBD2	TRBJ2-1	CASSYMLAGSNEQFF	TGTGCCAGCAGTTATATGCTAGCGGGGAGCAATGAGCAGTTCTTC
.	TRBV4-3	.	TRBJ1-4	CASRTHATNEKLFF	TGCGCCAGCCGGACACACGCAACTAATGAAAAACTGTTTTTT
few	TRBV28	TRBD1	TRBJ2-7	CASRSTGEVKEQYF	TGTGCCAGCAGGTCGACAGGGGAGGTGAAGGAGCAGTACTTC
few	TRBV7-2	TRBD2	TRBJ2-7	CASSPGTSGVYEQYF	TGTGCCAGCAGCCCTGGGACTAGCGGGGTCTACGAGCAGTACTTC
.	TRBV7-9	TRBD2	TRBJ2-3	CASSVLAGGPDTQYF	TGTGCCAGCAGCGTACTAGCGGGGGGGCCCGATACGCAGTATTTT
few	TRBV6-5	TRBD2	TRBJ2-3	CASSYSGGAPDTQYF	TGTGCCAGCAGTTACAGCGGGGGGGCCCCAGATACGCAGTATTTT
.	TRBV5-1	.	TRBJ2-5	CASSVHLETQYF	TGCGCCAGCAGCGTGCACTTGGAGACCCAGTACTTC
.	TRBV6-6	TRBD2	TRBJ2-3	CASSYLSGGGSTDTQYF	TGTGCCAGCAGTTACCTTTCCGGGGGGGGGAGCACAGATACGCAGTATTTT
few	TRBV12-3/TRBV12-4	.	TRBJ1-5	CASSRNSNQPQHF	TGTGCCAGCAGTCGAAATAGCAATCAGCCCCAGCATTTT
.	TRBV25-1	TRBD1	TRBJ1-4	CASSAPTGTNEKLFF	TGTGCCAGCAGTGCTCCGACAGGGACTAATGAAAAACTGTTTTTT
.	TRBV20-1	TRBD2	TRBJ2-2	CSASGPTSGGHGELFF	TGCAGTGCTAGTGGGCCGACTAGCGGGGGTCACGGGGAGCTGTTTTTT
many	TRBV19	TRBD1	TRBJ2-1	CAIGQGDNEQFF	TGTGCCATTGGACAGGGCGACAATGAGCAGTTCTTC
many	TRBV6-1	.	TRBJ1-3	CASTLSSGNTIYF	TGTGCCAGCACACTTAGCTCTGGAAACACCATATATTTT
many	TRBV4-2	.	TRBJ2-2	CASSQGTERTGELFF	TGTGCCAGCAGCCAGGGTACAGAGAGGACCGGGGAGCTGTTTTTT
few	TRBV7-9	TRBD2	TRBJ2-2	CARSGSANTGELFF	TGTGCTAGGAGCGGGAGTGCGAACACCGGGGAGCTGTTTTTT
many	TRBV9	TRBD2	TRBJ2-3	CASSLGTSGRPGTDTQYF	TGTGCCAGCAGCTTGGGGACTAGCGGGAGACCAGGGACAGATACGCAGTATTTT
many	TRBV7-9	.	TRBJ1-1	CASSLREVNTEAFF	TGTGCCAGCAGCTTGCGTGAAGTGAACACTGAAGCTTTCTTT